Each of the 24 T cell receptor beta chains below was sequenced from the same sample in a study of T-cell memory formation after mild COVID-19 listed by TCRdb under 2021. Library preparation was by 5' RACE. The run used an Illumina NovaSeq 6000. TCRdb reanalyzed the raw reads on its own, using fastp at Q25 for trimming and MiXCR for clone calling, and kept in-frame beta chains. A single entry per CDR3 protein holds the most common genes and DNA from its merged rows. This sample comprises 300,000 to 400,000 distinct CDR3 sequences, 25% to 30% of them detected only once. Together, the top ten hold about 14% of the sample. Material: PBMCs or a T cell subset sorted from them (not recorded which). These receptors were collected from an adult woman who had mild COVID-19 (a few samples of this study predate the infection). The sample titles of this study are shuffled in the database, so cell type and time point are left out; the donor was told from shared clones.

The rearrangement uses TRBV18 and TRBJ2-7; 10 bases line up with TRBD2. There are 15 residues in the CDR3. Germline-derived CDR1 and CDR2 are KGHSH and LQKENI. The V segment lost 6 bases and the J segment 2 bases; nucleotides outside the gene matches: 7. CDR3 loop: CASSKGAGGTYEQYF. The CDR3 nucleotides are TGTGCCAGCTCTAAAGGAGCGGGAGGGACCTACGAGCAGTACTTC.

This clonotype came up a few times. The V call is TRBV15, the J call TRBJ2-3; no reliable D call. The CDR3 runs 12 residues. Between the trimmed V and J ends, which lost 3 bases and 8 bases, there was a span of 9 bases. Germline loops: CDR1 LNHNV, CDR2 YYDKDF (reference sequence). The CDR3, as DNA: TGTGCCACCAGCAGGCCCCCGGGTACGCAGTATTTT. Encoded protein: CATSRPPGTQYF.

The chain uses TRBV5-1 and TRBJ2-5; TRBD1 agrees at 10 bases. V gave up 0 bases and J gave up 2 bases; unmatched junction bases: 4. Germline V gene lookup returns CDR1 SGHRS and CDR2 YFSETQ. This CDR3 spans 16 amino acids. This CDR3 reads CASSLALGQGQETQYF. The CDR3 DNA follows: TGCGCCAGCAGCTTGGCCTTGGGACAGGGGCAAGAGACCCAGTACTTC.

This clonotype occurred a few times. The rearrangement joins TRBV7-9 to TRBJ2-7; 8 bases map to TRBD2. The CDR3 covers 14 residues. V was clipped by 4 bases and J by 3 bases; unmatched bases: 5. Per germline, CDR1 SEHNR and CDR2 FQNEAQ (reference sequence). The CDR3: CASSSAGVHYEQYF. The CDR3 DNA reads TGTGCCAGCAGCTCAGCGGGGGTACACTACGAGCAGTACTTC.

This clonotype was recorded at least ten times. This rearrangement joins TRBV7-2 to TRBJ2-7; the D call may be TRBD1 or TRBD2 (5 bases each). V lost 4 bases to trimming and J lost 9 bases, with 19 bases between them. This CDR3 comprises 14 residues. The germline V gene encodes CDR1 SGHTA and CDR2 FQGNSA. The DNA for the CDR3 is TGTGCCAGCAGCTACGAGGGGACCACCCCTCGGCAGTACTTC. It codes for CASSYEGTTPRQYF.

CDR3 sequence reads: CSATTSGRAKRNEQFF. The CDR3 nucleotides read TGCAGTGCCACGACTAGCGGGAGGGCCAAGCGCAATGAGCAGTTCTTC. The chain joins TRBV20-1 to TRBJ2-1; 14 nucleotides align to TRBD2. Trimming at V came to 6 bases and at J to 6 bases, leaving 10 bases not matched to a gene. CDR3 length equals 16 residues. The germline V gene encodes CDR1 DFQATT and CDR2 SNEGSKA (reference sequence).

The V gene is TRBV10-3, the J gene TRBJ2-5, with D possibly called TRBD1 or TRBD2 (5 bases each). Germline V gene data show CDR1 as ENHRY and CDR2 as SYGVKD. The V and J ends lost 7 bases and 2 bases respectively, with 11 bases between them. This CDR3 comprises 13 residues. The CDR3, as DNA: TGTGCCATCAACGCAGAGGGGCAAGAGACCCAGTACTTC. Protein product: CAINAEGQETQYF.

This clonotype was detected only a few times. This chain joins TRBV5-6 and TRBJ1-1, with unresolved D. The CDR3 sequence is 14 residues long. Trimming pared 6 bases from V and 1 base from J, leaving 13 bases between. The germline V gene has CDR1 SGHDT and CDR2 YYEEEE. This chain's CDR3 is CASTEGWGNTEAFF. For the CDR3, the DNA is TGTGCCAGCACAGAAGGTTGGGGGAACACTGAAGCTTTCTTT.

This clonotype has just a few counts. The chain links TRBV5-1 to TRBJ2-1, with 9 bases matching TRBD1. In germline, CDR1 is SGHRS, CDR2 YFSETQ. This CDR3 is 17 amino acids long. Trimming at V came to 4 bases and at J to 2 bases, leaving 10 bases not matched to a gene. As DNA, the CDR3 is TGCGCCAGCAGCGCCTACCGGGACAGGGATACCTACAATGAGCAGTTCTTC. Its translation: CASSAYRDRDTYNEQFF. Looking up the rest from reference TRBV5-1 and TRBJ2-1 gives the full variable domain: KAGVTQTPRYLIKTRGQQVTLSCSPISGHRSVSWYQQTPGQGLQFLFEYFSETQRNKGNFPGRFSGRQFSNSRSEMNVSTLELGDSALYLCASSAYRDRDTYNEQFFGPGTRLTVL.

The V call is TRBV20-1, the J call TRBJ2-2, with D tentatively TRBD2 (5 bases). V lost 0 bases and J 1 base, leaving 15 bases between the germline ends. CDR3 length: 17 residues. The germline CDR1 and CDR2 sequences are DFQATT and SNEGSKA (reference sequence). The CDR3 bases are TGCAGTGCTAGAGATGTAATGAGCGGAGGGAACACCGGGGAGCTGTTTTTT. Its translation: CSARDVMSGGNTGELFF.

This clonotype was recorded a few times. The chain links TRBV6-5 to TRBJ2-2; the match to TRBD2 covers 13 bases. CDR3 size: 17 residues. Germline values: CDR1 MNHEY, CDR2 SVGAGI. The V segment lost 6 bases and the J segment 5 bases; nucleotides outside the gene matches: 9. The CDR3 DNA reads TGTGCCAGCAGACGTCGGACTAGCGGGAGTAGTACCGGGGAGCTGTTTTTT. This codes for CASRRRTSGSSTGELFF.

A few counts support this clonotype. The chain is built from TRBV2 and TRBJ2-2, with a possible D match to TRBD2 (6 bases). The germline V and J ends were trimmed by 6 bases and 1 base, with 12 bases remaining between them. The CDR3 length is 15 residues. CDR1 and CDR2 (germline): SNHLY, FYNNEI. The CDR3 sequence: CASSSWGENTGELFF. CDR3 nucleotides: TGTGCCAGCAGCTCCTGGGGGGAGAACACCGGGGAGCTGTTTTTT.

In this sample, this clonotype turned up a few times. The chain carries TRBV30 and TRBJ2-3, with D tentatively TRBD1 or TRBD2 (5 bases each). The ends were cut back, 4 bases at V and 1 base at J, with 15 bases in the middle. CDR1 is GTSNPN, CDR2 SVGIG, per germline (reference sequence). The CDR3 is 15 residues long. The CDR3 loop is CAWKRGFRGTDTQYF. As DNA, the CDR3 is TGTGCCTGGAAGAGGGGCTTCAGAGGCACAGATACGCAGTATTTT.

This chain joins TRBV18 and TRBJ1-2; D is uncertain. Germline-derived CDR1 and CDR2 are KGHSH and LQKENI. This CDR3 is built from 13 residues. V gave up 3 bases and J gave up 8 bases, with 13 bases separating them. CDR3 sequence: CASSPTAGHGYTF. In nucleotides, the CDR3 is TGTGCCAGCTCACCTACGGCAGGTCACGGCTACACCTTC.

The chain carries TRBV12-3 or TRBV12-4 and TRBJ2-5; D unclear. V was clipped by 4 bases and J by 5 bases, with 17 bases between them. The CDR3 has 15 amino acids. The CDR3 coding sequence is TGTGCCAGCAGTTCTGGACCAACCGGTTGGGAGACCCAGTACTTC. Protein: CASSSGPTGWETQYF.

V gene TRBV10-3 combines with J gene TRBJ2-7, with D possibly matching TRBD2 (5 bases). CDR1 is ENHRY, CDR2 SYGVKD, per germline. The CDR3 spans 12 residues. The V end was cut by 10 bases, the J end by 2 bases, with 12 bases between. Here the CDR3 DNA reads TGTGCCACCGAAGCGGATACCTACGAGCAGTACTTC. It yields the protein CATEADTYEQYF.

For this clonotype: Given the absence of the conserved phenylalanine or tryptophan at the CDR3 end, a read error is likely. V gene TRBV30 combines with J gene TRBJ2-1; TRBD1 matches 7 bases. The CDR3 runs 12 residues. Germline V gene sequence: CDR1 GTSNPN, CDR2 SVGIG (reference sequence). With V trimmed by 4 bases and J by 8 bases, 5 bases remained unmatched. The chain's CDR3 is CAWTPQGYEQFV. The CDR3 region has the DNA TGTGCCTGGACCCCACAGGGGTATGAGCAGTTCGTC.

With respect to this clonotype: With a much larger clone just one base away, this may be a read error. The rearrangement uses TRBV7-2 and TRBJ2-7; 8 positions match TRBD2. The CDR3 sequence is 14 residues long. V lost 5 bases and J lost 0; bases outside the gene matches: 3. Germline V CDR1 and CDR2: SGHTA, FQGNSA. The CDR3 reads CASSTTSGSYEQYF. In DNA form, the CDR3 reads TGTGCCAGCAGCACAACTAGCGGCTCCTACGAGCAGTACTTC.

V and J are TRBV4-2 and TRBJ2-1; TRBD2 matches at 9 bases. The V gene's germline CDR1 is LGHNA and CDR2 YNFKEQ. V was clipped by 4 bases and J by 7 bases; unmatched bases: 11. The CDR3 contains 16 residues. CDR3 coding DNA: TGTGCCAGCAGCCGGGATAGCGGGGGAATAAGGAATGAGCAGTTCTTC. Protein: CASSRDSGGIRNEQFF.

This clonotype has only a few counts. The chain recombines TRBV6-2 or TRBV6-3 with TRBJ1-6, with D possibly matching TRBD1 (6 bases). Trimming left V 9 bases short and J 5 bases short, with 11 bases between. The CDR3 sequence is 13 residues long. In germline, CDR1 is MNHEY, CDR2 SVGEGT. CDR3 loop: CASRTANNSPLHF. As DNA, the CDR3 is TGTGCCAGTAGGACAGCAAATAATTCACCCCTCCACTTT.

This clonotype was seen a handful of times. The chain links TRBV12-3 or TRBV12-4 to TRBJ2-1; D could derive from TRBD1 or TRBD2 (5 bases each). Trimming removed 3 bases from V and 8 bases from J, with 11 bases in between. CDR3 length: 13 amino acids. In nucleotides, the CDR3 is TGTGCCAGCAGTTTCGTTCAGGGAGATGAGCAGTTCTTC. Translating gives CASSFVQGDEQFF.

V gene TRBV10-3 combines with J gene TRBJ1-4; maybe TRBD1 (6 bases). The germline CDR1 and CDR2 sequences are ENHRY and SYGVKD. Trimming took 8 bases from V and 5 from J, leaving 12 bases between them. The CDR3 contains 13 residues. The chain's CDR3 is CAISQGTNEKLFF. The CDR3 DNA sequence: TGTGCCATCTCCCAAGGGACAAATGAAAAACTGTTTTTT.

This clonotype showed up just a few times. The chain couples TRBV6-1 to TRBJ2-3, with 8 nucleotides matching TRBD2. The CDR3 totals 13 residues. The trim removed 10 bases at V and 4 bases at J, leaving 7 bases unmatched. Germline CDR1 and CDR2: MNHNS and SASEGT. CDR3 protein: CATQREPPDTQYF. The CDR3 coding sequence is TGTGCCACCCAGCGGGAGCCCCCAGATACGCAGTATTTT.

The CDR3 nucleotides read TGTGCCAGCAGCTTCGATGGACTAGTTGAGGAGCAGTACTTC. Translated, it gives CASSFDGLVEEQYF. The gene calls are TRBV7-6 and TRBJ2-7; TRBD2 agrees at 7 bases. J gave up 7 bases and V 3 bases, and 9 bases lay outside the gene matches. Germline V gene data show CDR1 as SGHVS and CDR2 as FNYEAQ. CDR3 length: 14 amino acids.